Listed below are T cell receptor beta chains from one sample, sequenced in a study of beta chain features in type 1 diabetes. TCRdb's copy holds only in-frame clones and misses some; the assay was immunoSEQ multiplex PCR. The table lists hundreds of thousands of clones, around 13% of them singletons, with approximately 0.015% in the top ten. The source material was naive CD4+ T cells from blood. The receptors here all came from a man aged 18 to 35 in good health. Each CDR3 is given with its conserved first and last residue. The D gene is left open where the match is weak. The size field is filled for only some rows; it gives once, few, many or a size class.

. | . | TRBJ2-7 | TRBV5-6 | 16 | TGTGCCAGCAGCTCTTACAGACAGACCAACGACTACGAGCAGTACTTC | CASSSYRQTNDYEQYF
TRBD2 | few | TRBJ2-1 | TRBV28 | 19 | TGTGCCAGTATCGGGACGGTTGGACTAGCGGGGGGGCGGTACAATGAGCAGTTCTTC | CASIGTVGLAGGRYNEQFF
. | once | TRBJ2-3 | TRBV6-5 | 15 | TGTGCCAGCAGTAGACTGACAGGTAGCACAGATACGCAGTATTTT | CASSRLTGSTDTQYF
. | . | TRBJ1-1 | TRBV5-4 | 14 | TGTGCCAGCAGCCCCCTTACCGGGAACACTGAAGCTTTCTTT | CASSPLTGNTEAFF
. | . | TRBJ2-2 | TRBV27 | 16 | TGTGCCAGCAGTTTATTTTCCAGGGTGAACACCGGGGAGCTGTTTTTT | CASSLFSRVNTGELFF
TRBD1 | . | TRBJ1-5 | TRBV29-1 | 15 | TGCAGCGTTGAAGAGAGCGGACAGGGGAATCAGCCCCAGCATTTT | CSVEESGQGNQPQHF
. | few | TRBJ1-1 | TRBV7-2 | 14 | TGTGCCAGCAGCTTAGACAGGGAGATCACTGAAGCTTTCTTT | CASSLDREITEAFF
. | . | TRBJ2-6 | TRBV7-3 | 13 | TGTGCCAGCAGCGCGTCTGGGGCCAACGTCCTGACTTTC | CASSASGANVLTF
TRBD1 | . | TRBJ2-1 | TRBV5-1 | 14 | TGCGCCAGCAGCTTGGGGGGGACAGGCAATGAGCAGTTCTTC | CASSLGGTGNEQFF
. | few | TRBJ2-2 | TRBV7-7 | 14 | TGTGCCAGCAGGACGGGGGCGAACACCGGGGAGCTGTTTTTT | CASRTGANTGELFF
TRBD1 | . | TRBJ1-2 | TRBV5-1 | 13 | TGCGCCAGCAGCGTGTCAGGGGGCGGTGGCTACACCTTC | CASSVSGGGGYTF
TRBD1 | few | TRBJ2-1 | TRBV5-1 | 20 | TGCGCCAGCAGCTTGGCCCCCGGGACAGGGATCCCCCCTATATACAATGAGCAGTTCTTC | CASSLAPGTGIPPIYNEQFF
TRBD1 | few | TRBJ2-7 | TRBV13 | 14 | TGTGCCAGCGGGCCCCGGGACAGCACGAACGAGCAGTACTTC | CASGPRDSTNEQYF
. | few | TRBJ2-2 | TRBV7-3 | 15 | TGTGCCAGCAGCAAAGGGGGATCGAACACCGGGGAGCTGTTTTTT | CASSKGGSNTGELFF
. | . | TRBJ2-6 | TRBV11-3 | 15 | TGTGCCAGCAGCTCTGGCGGCTCTGGGGCCAACGTCCTGACTTTC | CASSSGGSGANVLTF
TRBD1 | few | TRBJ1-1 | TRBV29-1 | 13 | TGCAGCGTGGCCGACAGGGTAGACACTGAAGCTTTCTTT | CSVADRVDTEAFF
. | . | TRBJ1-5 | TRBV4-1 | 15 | TGCGCCAGCAGCCAAGATACAGAGAGCAATCAGCCCCAGCATTTT | CASSQDTESNQPQHF
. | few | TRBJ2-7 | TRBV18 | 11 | TGTGCCAGCTCACAAGCGGACGAGCAGTACTTC | CASSQADEQYF
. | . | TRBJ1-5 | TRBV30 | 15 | TGTGCCTGGAGTGTACCACGACATTCCAATCAGCCCCAGCATTTT | CAWSVPRHSNQPQHF
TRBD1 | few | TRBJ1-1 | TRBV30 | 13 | TGTGCCCGGAGACAGGGAGGGGACACTGAAGCTTTCTTT | CARRQGGDTEAFF
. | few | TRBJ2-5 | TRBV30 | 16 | TGTGCCTGGAGTGACGGGATAAAGGGGGACCAAGAGACCCAGTACTTC | CAWSDGIKGDQETQYF
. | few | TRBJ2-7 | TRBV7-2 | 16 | TGTGCCAGCAGCTTATCTGTGGCAGGGTCAATGTACGAGCAGTACTTC | CASSLSVAGSMYEQYF
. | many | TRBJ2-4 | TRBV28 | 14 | TGTGCCAGCAGTCCGCTGGGACTGGTGAACATTCAGTACTTC | CASSPLGLVNIQYF
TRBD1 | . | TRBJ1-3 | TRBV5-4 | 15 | TGTGCCAGCAGCCCACAGGGGGCCTCGGGAAACACCATATATTTT | CASSPQGASGNTIYF
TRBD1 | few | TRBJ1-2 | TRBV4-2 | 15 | TGTGCCAGCAGCCGAACAGGGGGTTGGGACTATGGCTACACCTTC | CASSRTGGWDYGYTF
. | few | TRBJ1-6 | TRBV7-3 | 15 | TGTGCCAGCAGCTCACAGGGAGAAGGTTATTCACCCCTCCACTTT | CASSSQGEGYSPLHF
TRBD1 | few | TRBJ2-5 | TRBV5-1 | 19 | TGCGCCAGCAGGGACGGGACAGACAATAGGGTCGGGATGGCGGAGACCCAGTACTTC | CASRDGTDNRVGMAETQYF
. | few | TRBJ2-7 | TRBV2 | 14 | TGTGCCAGCGGGGGGAGGACGGAACCCTACGAGCAGTACTTC | CASGGRTEPYEQYF
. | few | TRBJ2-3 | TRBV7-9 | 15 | TGTGCCAGCAGCTTAGCGCCACAGGGAGTACATACGCAGTATTTT | CASSLAPQGVHTQYF
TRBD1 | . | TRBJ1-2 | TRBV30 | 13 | TGTGCCTGGAGCCGGGACAGGGTTGATGGCTACACCTTC | CAWSRDRVDGYTF
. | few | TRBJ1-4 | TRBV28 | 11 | TGTGCCAGCAGTTTCTATGAAAAACTGTTTTTT | CASSFYEKLFF
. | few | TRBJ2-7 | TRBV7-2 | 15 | TGTGCCAGCAGCTTAGACCCCGGGTCAAACTACGAGCAGTACTTC | CASSLDPGSNYEQYF
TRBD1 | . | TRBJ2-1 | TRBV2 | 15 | TGTGCCAGCAGTTCCGACAGGGGCGAATACAATGAGCAGTTCTTC | CASSSDRGEYNEQFF
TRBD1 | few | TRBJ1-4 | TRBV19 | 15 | TGTGCCAGTAGGAGCCGACAGGGCAGTTCGGAAAAACTGTTTTTT | CASRSRQGSSEKLFF
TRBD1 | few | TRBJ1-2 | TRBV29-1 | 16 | TGCAGCGTTGAGGGGACAGAGCGCGGCGGGCTCTATGGCTACACCTTC | CSVEGTERGGLYGYTF
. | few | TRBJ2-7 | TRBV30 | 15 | TGTGCCTGGAGTGTACTGGGGGGGCGCTCCTACGAGCAGTACTTC | CAWSVLGGRSYEQYF
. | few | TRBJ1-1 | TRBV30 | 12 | TGTGCCTGGAGCAGGGAATGGCGCGATGCTTTCTTT | CAWSREWRDAFF
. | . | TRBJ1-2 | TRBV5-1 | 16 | TGCGCCAGCAGCTTGGAAGTACGAGGGAGGAACTATGGCTACACCTTC | CASSLEVRGRNYGYTF
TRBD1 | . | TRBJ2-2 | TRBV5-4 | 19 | TGTGCCAGCATCCCCGGCCGGGCTGGGGGACAGGTGAACACCGGGGAGCTGTTTTTT | CASIPGRAGGQVNTGELFF
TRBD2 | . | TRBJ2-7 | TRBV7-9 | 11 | TGTGCCTCCGGGGGGAACTACGAGCAGTACTTC | CASGGNYEQYF
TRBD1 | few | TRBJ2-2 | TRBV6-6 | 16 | TGTGCCAGCAGACCCGGACAGGGTGGTATTGCCGGGGAGCTGTTTTTT | CASRPGQGGIAGELFF
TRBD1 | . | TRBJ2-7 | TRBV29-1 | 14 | TGCAGCGATGACTCGACAGGGATAGGGGGCGAGCAGTACTTC | CSDDSTGIGGEQYF
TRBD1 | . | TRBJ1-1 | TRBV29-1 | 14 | TGCAGCGTACGCAAGGGGACAGTCAACACTGAAGCTTTCTTT | CSVRKGTVNTEAFF
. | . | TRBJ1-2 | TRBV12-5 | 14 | TGTGCTAGTGGACGAGACAGCTCCAACTATGGCTACACCTTC | CASGRDSSNYGYTF
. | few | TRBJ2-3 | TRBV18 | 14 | TGTGCCAGCTCACCACCGAGCCACACAGATACGCAGTATTTT | CASSPPSHTDTQYF
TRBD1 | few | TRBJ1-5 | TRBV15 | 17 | TGTGCCACCAGCAGAGATGGGCGGACAGGGGGCAATCAGCCCCAGCATTTT | CATSRDGRTGGNQPQHF
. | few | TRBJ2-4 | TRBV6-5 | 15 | TGTGCCAGCAGTTACAGCGGGCTAGCCAAAAACATTCAGTACTTC | CASSYSGLAKNIQYF
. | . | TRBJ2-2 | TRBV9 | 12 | TGTGCCAGCAGCGTAGCGGTCGGGGAGCTGTTTTTT | CASSVAVGELFF
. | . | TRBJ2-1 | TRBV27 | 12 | TGTGCCAGCAGTTTCAGCTACAATGAGCAGTTCTTC | CASSFSYNEQFF
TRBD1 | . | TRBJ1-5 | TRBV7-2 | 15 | TGTGCCAGCAGCTCAACAGGGGGGAGCAATCAGCCCCAGCATTTT | CASSSTGGSNQPQHF